The next 20 T cell receptor beta chains were all read from a single sample in a study of shared clonotypes between healthy human individuals. Sequenced by immunoSEQ multiplex PCR; TCRdb stores in-frame clones only, minus some. This table has around 690,000 clones, 90% appearing once. The specimen sequenced was memory CD8+ T cells from PBMCs. Subset denoted: CD45RO+ cells pooled with CCR7-negative TemRA cells. Receptor source: a man aged 18 to 30 in good health. Some clones in this sample may be carry-over from other donors' samples.

The gene calls are TRBV2 and TRBJ2-2; D gene unclear. This CDR3 is built from 15 residues. The germline V gene encodes CDR1 SNHLY and CDR2 FYNNEI. Trimming pared 6 bases from V and 10 bases from J, leaving 21 bases between. The CDR3 loop is CASRETGTSILELFF. The CDR3 nucleotides are TGTGCCAGCAGAGAAACTGGTACTTCCATCCTGGAGCTGTTTTTT.

The chain links TRBV7-9 to TRBJ2-1; D unresolved. Germline V CDR1 and CDR2: SEHNR, FQNEAQ (reference sequence). The length of the CDR3 is 12 residues. Trimming shortened V by 6 bases and J by 6 bases, and 9 bases separated the two germline ends. CDR3 amino acids: CASSMMGNEQFF. The CDR3 nucleotides are TGTGCCAGCAGTATGATGGGCAATGAGCAGTTCTTC.

This clone was seen a single time. The V gene is TRBV6-5, the J gene TRBJ2-2; 10 bases agree with TRBD1. The CDR3 contains 15 residues. Germline trimming cut 8 bases from V and 5 bases from J; bases unmatched to any gene: 8. Germline assignment: CDR1 MNHEY and CDR2 SVGAGI. CDR3 in DNA: TGTGCCAGCCTGAATCGACAGGGGGCGACCGGGGAGCTGTTTTTT. Encoded protein: CASLNRQGATGELFF.

This clone appeared a single time. The rearrangement links TRBV27 to TRBJ1-5, with TRBD1 as a possible D gene (5 bases). There are 14 residues in the CDR3. V gave up 3 bases and J gave up 6 bases, with 12 bases separating them. CDR1 and CDR2 from the germline V gene are MNHEY and SMNVEV (reference sequence). In DNA, the CDR3 is TGTGCCAGCAGTTTCAGGGATGTAGGTCAGCCCCAGCATTTT. Translated, it gives CASSFRDVGQPQHF.

The V and J genes are TRBV27 and TRBJ2-7; maybe TRBD2 (5 bases). The CDR3 sequence is 14 residues long. CDR1 is MNHEY and CDR2 is SMNVEV in the germline V gene (reference sequence). The V gene lost 3 bases and the J gene lost 3 bases, with 12 bases spanning the gap. For the CDR3, the DNA is TGTGCCAGCAGTTTGAGGGCGTCCCGCTACGAGCAGTACTTC. Residues: CASSLRASRYEQYF.

This clone was observed a single time. Written as DNA, the CDR3 is TGCGCCAGCAGGCGGGGGGGAGGAAACACCATATATTTT. Encoded protein: CASRRGGGNTIYF. This sequence joins TRBV4-1 and TRBJ1-3; a possible D gene is TRBD1 (5 bases). The CDR3 is made up of 13 amino acids. Trimming left V 6 bases short and J 4 bases short, with 10 bases between. The germline CDR1 and CDR2 sequences are MGHRA and YSYEKL.

This chain connects TRBV19 to TRBJ2-7; 9 nucleotides agree with TRBD2. Germline CDR1 LNHDA, CDR2 SQIVND (reference sequence). The V gene end was trimmed by 1 base and the J gene end by 3 bases; junction bases not matched to a gene: 4. This CDR3 has 15 amino acids. The CDR3 reads CASSIGLADVYEQYF. In DNA, the CDR3 is TGTGCCAGTAGTATAGGACTAGCGGACGTCTACGAGCAGTACTTC.

V is TRBV9 and J is TRBJ1-1; D is undetermined. Germline values: CDR1 SGDLS, CDR2 YYNGEE. This CDR3 has 13 amino acids. With 4 bases removed from V and 4 bases from J, the gap between germline ends came to 11 bases. The CDR3 coding sequence is TGTGCCAGCAGCTACGGGAGGAGCACTGAAGCTTTCTTT. It is translated as CASSYGRSTEAFF.

This chain links TRBV5-4 with TRBJ2-4, with D tentatively TRBD1 or TRBD2 (5 bases each). Germline V lookup: CDR1 SGHNT, CDR2 YYREEE (reference sequence). The ends were cut back, 4 bases at V and 6 bases at J, with 14 bases in the middle. The CDR3 extends over 14 amino acids. CDR3 sequence (DNA): TGTGCCAGCAGCGAAGGGGACGGGTTAAACATTCAGTACTTC. Protein sequence: CASSEGDGLNIQYF.

The rearrangement uses TRBV5-5 and TRBJ2-7; D possibly corresponds to TRBD2 (5 bases). Germline lookup yields CDR1 SGHKS and CDR2 YYEKEE (reference sequence). There are 15 residues in the CDR3. The V and J ends lost 5 bases and 10 bases respectively, with 25 bases between them. Here the CDR3 reads CASRTDGGSSDPQYF. The CDR3, as DNA: TGTGCCAGCAGAACGGACGGAGGATCCTCGGACCCTCAGTACTTC.

V usage is TRBV10-1 and J usage is TRBJ2-1; the match to TRBD1 covers 8 bases. Germline assignment: CDR1 WNHNN and CDR2 SYGVQD (reference sequence). This CDR3 contains 14 residues. V was clipped by 4 bases and J by 7 bases; unmatched bases: 6. The CDR3 region has the DNA TGCGCCAGCAGTGGGCAGGGGGCCCCAAATGAGCAGTTCTTC. As protein: CASSGQGAPNEQFF.

This rearrangement joins TRBV18 to TRBJ2-1; TRBD2 matches 11 bases. From germline, CDR1 is KGHSH and CDR2 LQKENI. The CDR3 is 12 amino acids. CDR3 sequence (DNA): TGTTTGACTAGCGGGATTTACAATGAGCAGTTCTTC. This codes for CLTSGIYNEQFF.

The chain uses TRBV10-1 and TRBJ2-5; D unclear. CDR3 length equals 12 residues. CDR1 and CDR2 from the germline V gene are WNHNN and SYGVQD (reference sequence). The CDR3 here is CRVGSRQETQYF. The CDR3 region has the DNA TGCCGTGTGGGGTCCCGACAAGAGACCCAGTACTTC.

The CDR3, as DNA: TGTGCCAGCAGCCAAAGACAGGCAACCTACGAGCAGTACTTC. It is translated as CASSQRQATYEQYF. V is TRBV5-5 and J is TRBJ2-7; D is perhaps TRBD1 (6 bases). Germline CDR1 is SGHKS and CDR2 is YYEKEE (reference sequence). The V end lost 4 bases, the J end lost 2 bases, and 13 bases lay between the germline ends. The CDR3 has 14 residues.

The chain combines TRBV27 with TRBJ2-3; 9 bases are a match to TRBD2. The length of the CDR3 is 17 residues. CDR1 and CDR2 from the germline V gene are MNHEY and SMNVEV (reference sequence). Trimming at V came to 2 bases and at J to 9 bases, leaving 15 bases not matched to a gene. The CDR3 here is CASSLVYVAGVLGTQYF. DNA for the CDR3: TGTGCCAGCAGTTTAGTGTACGTAGCGGGAGTGTTGGGAACGCAGTATTTT.

The chain employs TRBV27 and TRBJ1-1, with a weak D call TRBD1 (5 bases). In germline, CDR1 is MNHEY, CDR2 SMNVEV (reference sequence). The CDR3 runs 13 residues. Trimming took off 6 bases at V and 1 base at J, with 9 bases between the two ends. CDR3 coding DNA: TGTGCCAGCAGCCAAGGGACGAACACTGAAGCTTTCTTT. Residues: CASSQGTNTEAFF.

V is TRBV29-1 and J is TRBJ2-2; TRBD1 matches 11 bases. V was pared by 3 bases and J by 6 bases, with 9 bases of the junction left unmatched. The CDR3 is 16 amino acids. Germline CDR1 SQVTM, CDR2 ANQGSEA. CDR3 sequence reads: CSVEGQGEGKAGELFF. DNA of the CDR3: TGCAGCGTTGAGGGACAGGGGGAAGGGAAGGCCGGGGAGCTGTTTTTT.

In its sample, this clone was seen once. V is TRBV28 and J is TRBJ2-3, with D possibly matching TRBD2 (5 bases). The CDR3 contains 14 residues. V lost 4 bases, J lost 4 bases, and 12 bases lay in between. Per germline, CDR1 MDHEN and CDR2 SYDVKM. CDR3 in amino acids: CASSSWASPDTQYF. Written as DNA, the CDR3 is TGTGCCAGCAGTTCCTGGGCTAGCCCAGATACGCAGTATTTT. The full variable domain, completed using reference TRBV28 and TRBJ2-3, is DVKVTQSSRYLVKRTGEKVFLECVQDMDHENMFWYRQDPGLGLRLIYFSYDVKMKEKGDIPEGYSVSREKKERFSLILESASTNQTSMYLCASSSWASPDTQYFGPGTRLTVL.

Of note for this clone: Other DNA variants within this sample encode the same CDR3. The chain combines TRBV27 with TRBJ2-1; no clear D. Germline CDR1 MNHEY, CDR2 SMNVEV (reference sequence). The CDR3 runs to 12 residues. V was cut by 5 bases and J by 1 base, with 3 bases left in between. CDR3 coding DNA: TGTGCCAGCAGTCCGTCCTACAATGAGCAGTTCTTC. Translated, it gives CASSPSYNEQFF.

The count of this clone is one. V is TRBV7-9 and J is TRBJ2-1; no reliable D call. The ends were cut back, 9 bases at V and 10 bases at J, with 16 bases in the middle. Germline V gives CDR1 SEHNR, CDR2 FQNEAQ (reference sequence). CDR3 length: 12 residues. CDR3 region: CARGQGPTEQFF. The CDR3 DNA is TGTGCCAGGGGCCAAGGGCCAACCGAGCAGTTCTTC. The whole variable domain, filled in from reference TRBV7-9 and TRBJ2-1, reads DTGVSQNPRHKITKRGQNVTFRCDPISEHNRLYWYRQTLGQGPEFLTYFQNEAQLEKSRLLSDRFSAERPKGSFSTLEIQRTEQGDSAMYLCARGQGPTEQFFGPGTRLTVL.